The next 32 T cell receptor beta chains were all read from a single sample in a study of T cell responses to AZD1222 COVID-19 vaccine listed by TCRdb under 2021. The meaning of the sample's time point label: about 28 days (+/-7) after the second vaccine dose. To prepare the library, the immunoSEQ multiplex PCR assay was applied. TCRdb re-hosts the immuneACCESS table, in-frame sequences only. Its copies lack some clones; in the studies checked, an unresolved V gene accounts for under half of them, and the cause for the rest is not known. This sample has some 170,000 clones in its table, and roughly 94% of those were observed once. Approximately 1.1% of the sample is taken by the ten largest. This material consisted of peripheral blood, taken 28 days after the second AZD1222 dose. These receptors were collected from an adult who received the AZD1222 COVID-19 vaccine.

The chain carries TRBV18 and TRBJ2-1; D not resolved. This CDR3 region has 14 residues. Germline CDR1 KGHSH, CDR2 LQKENI. Trimming cost V 1 base and J 5 bases, with 9 bases left between them. The DNA for the CDR3 is TGTGCCAGCTCACCACAATTGGCCGACAATGAGCAGTTCTTC. It codes for CASSPQLADNEQFF.

This chain links TRBV5-1 with TRBJ1-4; the match to TRBD1 covers 9 bases. Germline CDR1 and CDR2: SGHRS and YFSETQ. The CDR3 has 15 amino acids. V dropped 0 bases and J dropped 5; count of bases not matched to a gene: 2. CDR3 region: CASSLGGQGNEKLFF. The CDR3 coding sequence is TGCGCCAGCAGCTTGGGCGGACAGGGGAATGAAAAACTGTTTTTT.

The chain combines TRBV10-3 with TRBJ2-3; D not resolved. This CDR3 contains 12 residues. CDR1 is ENHRY and CDR2 is SYGVKD in the germline V gene. V was pared by 0 bases and J by 5 bases, with 3 bases between. The CDR3 loop reads CAISESGDTQYF. CDR3 coding DNA: TGTGCCATCAGTGAGTCCGGAGATACGCAGTATTTT.

V and J are TRBV7-9 and TRBJ2-3; maybe TRBD2 (7 bases). CDR1 is SEHNR, CDR2 FQNEAQ, per germline (reference sequence). The CDR3 runs to 17 residues. V was cut by 1 base and J by 0 bases, with 14 bases left in between. Here the CDR3 reads CASSLGGGGGSTDTQYF. The CDR3 bases are TGTGCCAGCAGCTTAGGAGGAGGCGGGGGCAGCACAGATACGCAGTATTTT. The full variable domain, rest sourced from reference TRBV7-9 and TRBJ2-3, is DTGVSQNPRHKITKRGQNVTFRCDPISEHNRLYWYRQTLGQGPEFLTYFQNEAQLEKSRLLSDRFSAERPKGSFSTLEIQRTEQGDSAMYLCASSLGGGGGSTDTQYFGPGTRLTVL.

The chain employs TRBV9 and TRBJ1-4, with 10 bases that match TRBD1. CDR3 length: 14 amino acids. Losses at the gene ends were 4 bases for V and 9 bases for J; bases not matched to a gene: 6. Germline CDR1 and CDR2: SGDLS and YYNGEE. Written as DNA, the CDR3 is TGTGCCAGCAGCCCGACAGGGGGCGATCAAAAACTGTTTTTT. It translates to CASSPTGGDQKLFF. Supplemented by reference TRBV9 and TRBJ1-4, the full variable domain reads DSGVTQTPKHLITATGQRVTLRCSPRSGDLSVYWYQQSLDQGLQFLIQYYNGEERAKGNILERFSAQQFPDLHSELNLSSLELGDSALYFCASSPTGGDQKLFFGSGTQLSVL.

The chain uses TRBV13 and TRBJ2-1, with D possibly matching TRBD1 (6 bases). Trimming stripped 5 bases from V and 9 bases from J, with 14 bases between. The CDR3 totals 13 residues. In germline, CDR1 is PRHDT, CDR2 FYEKMQ (reference sequence). The CDR3 DNA follows: TGTGCCAGCAGCCAAGGACAGTCGGGTGAGCAGTTCTTC. Protein product: CASSQGQSGEQFF.

The chain carries TRBV5-1 and TRBJ1-1; D is undetermined. Trimming stripped 0 bases from V and 6 bases from J, with 6 bases between. The CDR3 length is 12 residues. In germline, CDR1 is SGHRS, CDR2 YFSETQ. As DNA, the CDR3 is TGCGCCAGCAGCTTGGCGGGCCCTGAAGCTTTCTTT. Translation gives CASSLAGPEAFF. The full variable domain, in which reference TRBV5-1 and TRBJ1-1 provide the parts outside the CDR3, is KAGVTQTPRYLIKTRGQQVTLSCSPISGHRSVSWYQQTPGQGLQFLFEYFSETQRNKGNFPGRFSGRQFSNSRSEMNVSTLELGDSALYLCASSLAGPEAFFGQGTRLTVV.

The chain recombines TRBV11-2 with TRBJ2-1; D ambiguous. V was pared by 3 bases and J by 3 bases, with 9 bases between. Germline V gene lookup returns CDR1 SGHAT and CDR2 FQNNGV. There are 14 residues in the CDR3. The CDR3, as DNA: TGTGCCAGCAGCTTTAGACCCAACTACAATGAGCAGTTCTTC. This codes for CASSFRPNYNEQFF.

The chain employs TRBV6-5 and TRBJ1-2; D possibly corresponds to TRBD1 (6 bases). This CDR3 spans 14 amino acids. Trimming removed 6 bases at V and 8 bases at J, with 19 bases between. Germline V gives CDR1 MNHEY, CDR2 SVGAGI. The CDR3 sequence: CASSTRRKQGGYTF. The CDR3 coding sequence is TGTGCCAGCAGCACCCGACGGAAACAGGGAGGCTACACCTTC.

The rearrangement links TRBV2 to TRBJ1-6; 9 bases agree with TRBD1. The V segment lost 2 bases and the J segment 10 bases; nucleotides outside the gene matches: 18. Germline values: CDR1 SNHLY, CDR2 FYNNEI. This CDR3 is built from 19 residues. The CDR3 DNA reads as TGTGCCAGCAGTGAAACGGACCCCCCGGGACAGGGATTTAGGTCACCCCTCCACTTT. Translated, it gives CASSETDPPGQGFRSPLHF.

The chain combines TRBV7-9 with TRBJ1-4; D unresolved. Germline values: CDR1 SEHNR, CDR2 FQNEAQ (reference sequence). This CDR3 comprises 14 residues. The germline V and J ends were trimmed by 6 bases and 4 bases, with 12 bases remaining between them. CDR3 DNA sequence: TGTGCCAGCAGACCCGACCGAGATAATGAAAAACTGTTTTTT. Its protein product is CASRPDRDNEKLFF.

The chain couples TRBV10-3 to TRBJ1-5, with a tentative D call TRBD1 (5 bases). Trimming stripped 0 bases from V and 5 bases from J, with 11 bases between. CDR3 size: 15 residues. CDR1 and CDR2 from the germline V gene are ENHRY and SYGVKD. The CDR3 DNA reads TGTGCCATCAGTGAGTCGGGCAGGGCTCATCAGCCCCAGCATTTT. Protein sequence: CAISESGRAHQPQHF.

This clone is a singleton in its sample. The chain joins TRBV5-5 to TRBJ1-1, with TRBD1 matching over 9 bases. V shed 3 bases, J shed 1 base, and the junction held 1 base outside the gene matches. The germline V gene has CDR1 SGHKS and CDR2 YYEKEE (reference sequence). The CDR3 runs to 14 residues. In DNA, the CDR3 is TGTGCCAGCAGCTCGACAGGGGGGAACACTGAAGCTTTCTTT. Translation: CASSSTGGNTEAFF.

A few counts support this clone. The CDR3 here is CASSRNYEQYF. The CDR3, as DNA: TGTGCCAGCAGTCGCAACTACGAGCAGTACTTC. The chain uses TRBV12-3 or TRBV12-4 and TRBJ2-7; D not resolved. The CDR3 runs 11 residues. Trimming left V 5 bases short and J 3 bases short, with 5 bases between.

The V and J genes are TRBV20-1 and TRBJ2-7; unclear D gene. V gave up 6 bases and J gave up 3 bases, with 27 bases separating them. Germline lookup yields CDR1 DFQATT and CDR2 SNEGSKA (reference sequence). The CDR3 totals 17 residues. CDR3 sequence: CSASPTSGGVFFYEQYF. In DNA form, the CDR3 reads TGCAGTGCCAGTCCTACCTCGGGTGGGGTTTTTTTCTACGAGCAGTACTTC.

In its sample, this clone was seen once. This chain uses TRBV6-5 with TRBJ2-7, with D maybe TRBD1 (6 bases). This CDR3 comprises 15 residues. Germline V gene lookup returns CDR1 MNHEY and CDR2 SVGAGI. V lost 4 bases, J lost 0 bases, and 13 bases lay in between. CDR3 loop: CASSLILDSSYEQYF. The CDR3 nucleotides read TGTGCCAGCAGTTTAATATTGGACAGCTCCTACGAGCAGTACTTC.

The chain combines TRBV6-5 with TRBJ1-2; TRBD1 is a possible D gene (6 bases). CDR3 length: 15 amino acids. CDR1 MNHEY and CDR2 SVGAGI come from the germline V gene. V lost 4 bases and J lost 0, with 12 bases in between. The CDR3 coding sequence is TGTGCCAGCAGTTTCCCGGACAGTTCTAACTATGGCTACACCTTC. Its translation: CASSFPDSSNYGYTF.

This clone has just one count. The chain's CDR3 is CASSSDRSSRQPQHF. In DNA, the CDR3 is TGTGCCAGCAGCTCCGACAGGAGTTCGCGTCAGCCCCAGCATTTT. The chain carries TRBV7-8 and TRBJ1-5, with D possibly being TRBD1 (6 bases). CDR1 is SGHVS and CDR2 is FQNEAQ in the germline V gene. V lost 4 bases and J 6 bases, leaving 16 bases between the germline ends. The CDR3 extends over 15 amino acids.

The rearrangement links TRBV12-3 or TRBV12-4 to TRBJ1-4, with no clear D. The V end lost 6 bases, the J end lost 7 bases, and 6 bases lay between the germline ends. The CDR3 sequence is 11 residues long. The CDR3 DNA follows: TGTGCCAGCAGCCGTGGTGAAAAACTGTTTTTT. Amino acids: CASSRGEKLFF.

V usage is TRBV3-1 (or the pseudogene TRBV3-2) and J usage is TRBJ1-2; 10 nucleotides line up with TRBD1. Germline assignment: CDR1 LGHDT and CDR2 YNNKEL (reference sequence). Losses at the gene ends were 1 base for V and 7 bases for J; bases not matched to a gene: 6. This CDR3 has 15 amino acids. The CDR3 sequence is CASSQVDRGRGGYTF. For the CDR3, the DNA is TGTGCCAGCAGCCAAGTTGACAGGGGGCGCGGTGGCTACACCTTC.

The chain recombines TRBV5-4 with TRBJ1-6; 8 bases fit TRBD1. CDR3 length equals 17 residues. V trimming: 4 bases; J trimming: 6 bases; junction bases outside the gene matches: 12. CDR1 is SGHNT and CDR2 is YYREEE in the germline V gene (reference sequence). CDR3 sequence reads: CASSRSRGRGVNSPLHF. CDR3 in DNA: TGTGCCAGCAGCCGGAGCAGGGGGCGCGGAGTTAATTCACCCCTCCACTTT. Full variable domain (remainder filled in from reference TRBV5-4 and TRBJ1-6): ETGVTQSPTHLIKTRGQQVTLRCSSQSGHNTVSWYQQALGQGPQFIFQYYREEENGRGNFPPRFSGLQFPNYSSELNVNALELDDSALYLCASSRSRGRGVNSPLHFGNGTRLTVT.

This chain links TRBV5-1 with TRBJ1-4; 7 nucleotides agree with TRBD1. V shed 4 bases, J shed 4 bases, and the junction held 7 bases outside the gene matches. Germline assignment: CDR1 SGHRS and CDR2 YFSETQ. The CDR3 contains 15 residues. CDR3 in amino acids: CASSEQGKINEKLFF. CDR3 sequence (DNA): TGCGCCAGCAGCGAACAGGGGAAGATTAATGAAAAACTGTTTTTT.

The V and J genes are TRBV5-1 and TRBJ2-7; no reliable D call. V was clipped by 2 bases and J by 2 bases, with 14 bases between them. There are 15 residues in the CDR3. Germline lookup yields CDR1 SGHRS and CDR2 YFSETQ. CDR3 DNA: TGCGCCAGCAGCTTATCTGTTGCAGATCCCTACGAGCAGTACTTC. As protein: CASSLSVADPYEQYF.

This sequence joins TRBV9 and TRBJ1-1; perhaps TRBD1 as D (5 bases). CDR1 is SGDLS, CDR2 YYNGEE, per germline. V lost 3 bases and J lost 6, with 9 bases in between. CDR3 size: 12 residues. The CDR3 DNA reads TGTGCCAGCAGCGCCTCAGGGCCTGAAGCTTTCTTT. As protein: CASSASGPEAFF.

This rearrangement joins TRBV7-9 to TRBJ1-2; 7 nucleotides align to TRBD1. There are 15 residues in the CDR3. The germline V gene has CDR1 SEHNR and CDR2 FQNEAQ (reference sequence). V was pared by 4 bases and J by 8 bases, with 13 bases of the junction left unmatched. The CDR3 DNA sequence: TGTGCCAGCAGCTCCCAGGGCGGGACAGTAGGAGGCTACACCTTC. This sequence encodes CASSSQGGTVGGYTF.

This chain joins TRBV6-5 and TRBJ1-2, with a possible D match to TRBD1 (5 bases). This CDR3 has 13 amino acids. Germline CDR1 reads MNHEY; CDR2 reads SVGAGI. The V and J ends lost 4 bases and 8 bases respectively, with 14 bases between them. This CDR3 reads CASSLLGGGGYTF. In nucleotides, the CDR3 is TGTGCCAGCAGTTTGCTTGGGGGGGGAGGCTACACCTTC.

The V and J genes are TRBV15 and TRBJ2-5, with D possibly matching TRBD1 (6 bases). CDR1 LNHNV and CDR2 YYDKDF come from the germline V gene (reference sequence). V lost 1 base and J lost 2, with 20 bases in between. The CDR3 is 18 amino acids. The CDR3 nucleotides are TGTGCCACCAGCAGAGCGGGCTGGGACATATGGCTACAAGAGACCCAGTACTTC. This sequence encodes CATSRAGWDIWLQETQYF. Combining the CDR3 with reference TRBV15 and TRBJ2-5 gives the whole variable domain DAMVIQNPRYQVTQFGKPVTLSCSQTLNHNVMYWYQQKSSQAPKLLFHYYDKDFNNEADTPDNFQSRRPNTSFCFLDIRSPGLGDTAMYLCATSRAGWDIWLQETQYFGPGTRLLVL.

This clone was observed a single time. The chain joins TRBV7-8 to TRBJ1-5; 9 bases map to TRBD1. The CDR3 contains 16 residues. Trimming removed 0 bases from V and 5 bases from J; junction bases left unmatched: 5. Germline assignment: CDR1 SGHVS and CDR2 FQNEAQ. CDR3 residues: CASSLAYGTGHQPQHF. The CDR3 DNA sequence: TGTGCCAGCAGCTTAGCGTACGGGACAGGGCATCAGCCCCAGCATTTT.

The rearrangement joins TRBV20-1 to TRBJ2-2; unclear D gene. Germline V gives CDR1 DFQATT, CDR2 SNEGSKA (reference sequence). The CDR3 contains 11 residues. The V end lost 1 base, the J end lost 6 bases, and 3 bases lay between the germline ends. The CDR3 loop reads CSARGAGELFF. The DNA for the CDR3 is TGCAGTGCTAGAGGGGCCGGGGAGCTGTTTTTT.

V is TRBV5-1 and J is TRBJ1-2; no clear D. The V gene lost 6 bases and the J gene lost 4 bases, with 16 bases spanning the gap. Germline assignment: CDR1 SGHRS and CDR2 YFSETQ. The CDR3 has 14 amino acids. Written as DNA, the CDR3 is TGCGCCAGCACCCCTGGAGCTACGGTCTATGGCTACACCTTC. Its protein is CASTPGATVYGYTF.

The chain is built from TRBV19 and TRBJ1-5; D is ambiguous. CDR1 and CDR2 from the germline V gene are LNHDA and SQIVND (reference sequence). The CDR3 runs 16 residues. V lost 6 bases, J lost 0 bases, and 15 bases lay in between. The CDR3 spells CASSYGSLISNQPQHF. The DNA for the CDR3 is TGTGCCAGTAGCTATGGCAGCCTAATTAGCAATCAGCCCCAGCATTTT.

J is TRBJ2-3 and V is TRBV5-1, with TRBD2 matching 9 bases. The ends lost 0 bases at V and 3 bases at J; junction bases unmatched: 5. Per germline, CDR1 SGHRS and CDR2 YFSETQ. This CDR3 comprises 16 residues. In DNA form, the CDR3 reads TGCGCCAGCAGCTTGGGGGCTAGCGGGGCGACAGATACGCAGTATTTT. It specifies CASSLGASGATDTQYF.